A selection of T cell receptor beta chains follows, all from one sample in a study of shared clonotypes between healthy human individuals. The repertoire was sequenced with immunoSEQ multiplex PCR; TCRdb's copy has only in-frame clones and lacks some. This table holds 550,000 to 800,000 clones, around 72% found once. Sequenced sample: memory CD4+ T cells sorted from blood. Source of these receptors: a woman younger than 45 in good health. The CDR3 runs from the conserved cysteine through the conserved F or W. The D gene is left open where the match is weak. Size values are once, few and many counts, or a class for expanded clones, and some rows have none.

>TRBV5-1|TRBJ1-2|16|NA|NA
CASSWREGVLNYGYTF
TGCGCCAGCAGCTGGCGGGAGGGGGTGCTAAACTATGGCTACACCTTC
>TRBV9|TRBJ2-5|13|NA|once
CASSSTGLETQYF
TGTGCCAGCAGCTCAACAGGGCTGGAGACCCAGTACTTC
>TRBV10-3|TRBJ1-4|14|NA|NA
CAISDKRISEKLFF
TGTGCCATCAGTGACAAGAGGATAAGTGAAAAACTGTTTTTT
>TRBV15|TRBJ1-2|15|NA|NA
CATGSDRTGDYGYTF
TGTGCCACCGGATCGGACAGAACCGGAGACTATGGCTACACCTTC
>TRBV5-4|TRBJ2-7|15|TRBD2|NA
CASSPGTSGTYEQYF
TGTGCCAGCAGCCCGGGGACTAGCGGAACCTACGAGCAGTACTTC
>TRBV7-2|TRBJ1-1|14|NA|NA
CASSLNWRDTEAFF
TGTGCCAGCAGCCTAAACTGGCGGGACACTGAAGCTTTCTTT
>TRBV5-5|TRBJ2-7|14|NA|few
CASSRTGHNYEQYF
TGTGCCAGCAGCAGAACGGGACATAACTACGAGCAGTACTTC
>TRBV4-1|TRBJ2-5|16|TRBD1|few
CASSQERTGGWETQYF
TGCGCCAGCAGCCAAGAACGGACAGGGGGGTGGGAGACCCAGTACTTC
>TRBV10-3|TRBJ2-2|14|NA|NA
CAISKQANTGELFF
TGTGCCATCAGTAAGCAGGCTAACACCGGGGAGCTGTTTTTT
>TRBV9|TRBJ2-3|15|TRBD2|NA
CASSVRGGSTDTQYF
TGTGCCAGCAGCGTCCGCGGGGGGAGCACAGATACGCAGTATTTT
>TRBV30|TRBJ2-5|13|NA|once
CAWTGFRAETQYF
TGTGCCTGGACGGGATTCCGGGCGGAGACCCAGTACTTC
>TRBV11-3|TRBJ1-1|14|NA|NA
CASSLQGAATEAFF
TGTGCCAGCAGCTTACAAGGGGCCGCCACTGAAGCTTTCTTT
>TRBV7-6|TRBJ2-5|10|NA|NA
CASGPGRPYF
TGTGCCAGCGGCCCGGGACGCCCCTACTTC
>TRBV6-1|TRBJ2-2|15|NA|NA
CASSEPGLNTGELFF
TGTGCCAGCAGTGAACCAGGACTAAACACCGGGGAGCTGTTTTTT
>TRBV30|TRBJ2-7|11|NA|NA
CAWSVSYEQYF
TGTGCCTGGAGTGTTTCCTACGAGCAGTACTTC
>TRBV11-2|TRBJ1-5|15|NA|NA
CASSLDTDSNQPQHF
TGTGCCAGCAGCTTAGACACAGATAGCAATCAGCCCCAGCATTTT
>TRBV5-1|TRBJ2-3|14|NA|once
CASSPLSASDTQYF
TGCGCCAGCAGCCCTTTGTCGGCTTCAGATACGCAGTATTTT
>TRBV18|TRBJ2-3|15|TRBD1|NA
CASSPGQGDTDTQYF
TGTGCCAGCTCACCGGGACAGGGGGATACAGATACGCAGTATTTT
>TRBV28|TRBJ2-4|17|NA|NA
CASSFNSRGGAKNIQYF
TGTGCCAGCAGTTTCAACTCCCGAGGGGGAGCCAAAAACATTCAGTACTTC
>TRBV30|TRBJ1-5|13|NA|NA
CAWSVQGGQPQHF
TGTGCCTGGAGTGTCCAGGGCGGTCAGCCCCAGCATTTT
>TRBV6-5|TRBJ2-7|16|NA|NA
CASSYSTWGSFYEQYF
TGTGCCAGCAGTTACTCGACTTGGGGCTCCTTCTACGAGCAGTACTTC
>TRBV4-1|TRBJ2-3|18|TRBD2|NA
CASSQHRQGAGVQYTQYF
TGCGCCAGCAGCCAACACCGCCAGGGAGCGGGAGTACAATATACGCAGTATTTT
>TRBV19|TRBJ1-5|14|NA|NA
CASSPFGGGQPQHF
TGTGCCAGTAGCCCGTTTGGGGGGGGGCAGCCCCAGCATTTT
>TRBV4-1|TRBJ1-2|16|NA|NA
CASSQAGRTENYGYTF
TGCGCCAGCAGCCAAGCTGGACGGACGGAAAACTATGGCTACACCTTC
>TRBV28|TRBJ1-4|14|TRBD1|NA
CASSWGTGREKLFF
TGTGCCAGCAGTTGGGGGACAGGGCGCGAAAAACTGTTTTTT
>TRBV7-9|TRBJ2-1|14|TRBD2|once
CASSSSGSINEQFF
TGTGCCAGCAGTTCTAGCGGGAGTATAAATGAGCAGTTCTTC
>TRBV27|TRBJ2-5|13|NA|NA
CASRNRVKETQYF
TGTGCCAGCAGAAACAGGGTAAAGGAGACCCAGTACTTC
>TRBV7-8|TRBJ2-3|16|NA|NA
CASSFSALWSTDTQYF
TGTGCCAGCAGTTTTTCGGCCCTGTGGAGCACAGATACGCAGTATTTT
>TRBV5-4|TRBJ2-7|16|NA|once
CASSLELADPFSEQYF
TGTGCCAGCAGCTTGGAGTTAGCGGACCCCTTTTCCGAGCAGTACTTC
>TRBV19|TRBJ1-4|16|TRBD1|NA
CASSIRRTGLDEKLFF
TGTGCCAGTAGTATTCGGCGGACAGGGTTAGATGAAAAACTGTTTTTT
>TRBV2|TRBJ2-2|15|NA|NA
CASSDERENTGELFF
TGTGCCAGCAGTGATGAGAGGGAGAACACCGGGGAGCTGTTTTTT
>TRBV23-1|TRBJ2-7|14|NA|once
CASSRPGPAKEQYF
TGCGCCAGCAGTCGACCGGGCCCTGCGAAGGAGCAGTACTTC
>TRBV5-1|TRBJ2-1|15|TRBD2|NA
CASSGGRRVFNEQFF
TGCGCCAGCAGTGGCGGGAGGCGGGTGTTCAATGAGCAGTTCTTC
>TRBV6-1|TRBJ2-3|15|TRBD2|NA
CATHSLAGSTDTQYF
TGTGCCACGCACTCACTAGCGGGAAGCACAGATACGCAGTATTTT
>TRBV7-2|TRBJ2-2|16|TRBD2|NA
CASSSQLAGNTGELFF
TGTGCCAGCAGCTCGCAACTAGCGGGGAACACCGGGGAGCTGTTTTTT
>TRBV5-1|TRBJ2-3|14|TRBD2|few
CASRSSGNTDTQYF
TGCGCCAGCAGATCTAGCGGGAATACAGATACGCAGTATTTT
>TRBV11-1|TRBJ1-1|15|NA|NA
CASSDTGTGNTEAFF
TGTGCCAGCAGCGACACCGGGACGGGGAACACTGAAGCTTTCTTT
>TRBV19|TRBJ2-7|14|NA|NA
CASSYQGSGDEQYF
TGTGCCAGTAGTTATCAGGGGAGCGGCGACGAGCAGTACTTC
>TRBV28|TRBJ2-2|15|TRBD2|NA
CASTPGLAVTGELFF
TGTGCCAGCACCCCGGGACTAGCCGTCACCGGGGAGCTGTTTTTT